This T cell receptor (beta chain) was captured in a study of Ad26.COV2.S vaccination and SARS-CoV-2 variants. The length of the CDR3 is 15 residues. V was clipped by 1 base and J by 1 base, with 10 bases between them. In germline, CDR1 is SGHVS, CDR2 FNYEAQ. Treatment reported: roughly 18 received Ad26.COV2.S at low or high dose, single or two shots; 5 received placebo; per-sample allocation not given. Repertoires come from day 63 after the first vaccine or placebo injection. Turning to this clone: The antigen remains undetermined.

TCRdb's copy holds only in-frame clones and misses some; the assay was immunoSEQ multiplex PCR. Here the sample spans under 550,000 clones, around 87% being singletons. Findings and limits, study-wide: Placebo recipients and vaccine recipients were similar in non-spike TCR breadth. Breadth, reportedly substantial, characterized the spike-specific CD8+ and CD4+ T cell responses after vaccination. Placebo recipients had lower spike-specific TCR breadth than vaccine recipients.

The sequence came from a person aged 18 to 59 who received the Ad26.COV2.S COVID-19 vaccine or a placebo. The specimen comprised peripheral blood, sampled in a trial of Ad26.COV2.S vaccine versus placebo. The chain combines TRBV7-6 with TRBJ1-1, with D maybe TRBD1 (6 bases). The CDR3 nucleotides read TGTGCCAGCAGCTTAGTGGGGACAAGGAACACTGAAGCTTTCTTT. It specifies CASSLVGTRNTEAFF.